Detailed here is one T cell receptor (beta chain). These data belong to a study of T cells after yellow fever vaccination. TCR cDNA was made by 5'RACE template switching, adding a universal primer site and UMIs. TCRdb processed the 5' RACE reads anew with MiXCR; each CDR3 protein has one entry. The table lists 90,000 to 130,000 distinct CDR3 sequences, around 8% of them singletons, with 25% in the top ten. The material was CD8+ T cells sorted from PBMCs, obtained 45 days after the yellow fever booster vaccination. The clonotype was recovered from a young man who received the YFV17D yellow fever vaccine.

The DNA of the CDR3 is TGTGCCAGCAGCCAAGGGACTCCTAAGACAGGGGTCGGAGAAAAACTGTTTTTT. This sequence encodes CASSQGTPKTGVGEKLFF. The genes are TRBV3-1 and TRBJ1-4, with TRBD1 identical over 8 bases. Germline V gene data show CDR1 as LGHDT and CDR2 as YNNKEL (reference sequence). Trimming removed 1 base from V and 8 bases from J; junction bases left unmatched: 15. This CDR3 has 18 amino acids. The full variable domain, in which reference TRBV3-1 and TRBJ1-4 provide the parts outside the CDR3, is DTAVSQTPKYLVTQMGNDKSIKCEQNLGHDTMYWYKQDSKKFLKIMFSYNNKELIINETVPNRFSPKSPDKAHLNLHINSLELGDSAVYFCASSQGTPKTGVGEKLFFGSGTQLSVL.